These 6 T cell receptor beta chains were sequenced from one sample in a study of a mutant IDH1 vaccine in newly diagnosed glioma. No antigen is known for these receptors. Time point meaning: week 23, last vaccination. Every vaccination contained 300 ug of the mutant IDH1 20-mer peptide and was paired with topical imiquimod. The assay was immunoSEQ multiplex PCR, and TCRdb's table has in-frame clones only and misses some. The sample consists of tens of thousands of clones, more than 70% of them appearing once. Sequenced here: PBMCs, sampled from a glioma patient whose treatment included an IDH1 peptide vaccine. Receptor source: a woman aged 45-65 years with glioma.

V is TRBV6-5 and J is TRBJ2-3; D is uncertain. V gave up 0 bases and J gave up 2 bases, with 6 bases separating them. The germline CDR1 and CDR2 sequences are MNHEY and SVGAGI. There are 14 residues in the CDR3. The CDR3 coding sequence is TGTGCCAGCAGTTACTCGAGATCCACAGATACGCAGTATTTT. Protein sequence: CASSYSRSTDTQYF.

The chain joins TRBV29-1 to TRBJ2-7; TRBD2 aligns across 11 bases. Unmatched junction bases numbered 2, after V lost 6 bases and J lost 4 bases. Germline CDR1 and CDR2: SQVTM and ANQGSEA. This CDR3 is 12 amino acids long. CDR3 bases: TGCAGCGTCCGGACTAGCGGGTACGAGCAGTACTTC. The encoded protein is CSVRTSGYEQYF.

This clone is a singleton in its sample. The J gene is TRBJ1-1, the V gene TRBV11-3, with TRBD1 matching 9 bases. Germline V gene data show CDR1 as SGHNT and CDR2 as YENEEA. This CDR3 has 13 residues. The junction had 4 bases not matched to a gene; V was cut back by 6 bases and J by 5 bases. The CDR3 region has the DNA TGTGCCAGCAGTTTCGACAGGGGGACTGAAGCTTTCTTT. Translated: CASSFDRGTEAFF.

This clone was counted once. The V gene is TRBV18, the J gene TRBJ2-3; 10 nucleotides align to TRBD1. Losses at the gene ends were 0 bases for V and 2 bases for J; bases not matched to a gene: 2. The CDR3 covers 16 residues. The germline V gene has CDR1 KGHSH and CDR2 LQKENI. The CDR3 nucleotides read TGTGCCAGCTCACCACCGGGGACAGGGGTCACAGATACGCAGTATTTT. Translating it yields CASSPPGTGVTDTQYF.

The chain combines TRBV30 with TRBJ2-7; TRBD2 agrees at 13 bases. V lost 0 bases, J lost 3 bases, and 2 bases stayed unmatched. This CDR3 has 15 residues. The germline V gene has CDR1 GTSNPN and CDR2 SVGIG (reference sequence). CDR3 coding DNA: TGTGCCTGGAGTGTAGGACTAGCGGGAGTCTACGAGCAGTACTTC. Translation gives CAWSVGLAGVYEQYF.

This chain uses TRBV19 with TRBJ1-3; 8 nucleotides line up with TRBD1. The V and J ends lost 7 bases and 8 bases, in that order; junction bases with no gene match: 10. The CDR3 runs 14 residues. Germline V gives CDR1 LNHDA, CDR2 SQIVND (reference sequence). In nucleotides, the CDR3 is TGTGCCAGTACCCAGGACAGGGCCGGTGACACCATATATTTT. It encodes CASTQDRAGDTIYF.